In its sample, the clone carrying this T cell receptor (beta chain) was seen a few times. Its specificity is not known. This entry comes from a study of beta chain features in type 1 diabetes. Whole-study findings and limits: Within the patient group, naive, central memory and Treg TCRB repertoires appeared more similar to each other than within healthy donors. There were fewer insertions and more deletions at the VDJ junctions of type 1 diabetes patients.

The CDR3 totals 16 residues. Germline-derived CDR1 and CDR2 are SQVTM and ANQGSEA. With V trimmed by 3 bases and J by 2 bases, 3 bases remained unmatched. CD45RO/CCR7/CD25/CD127/CD95/CD27 separated CD4+ naive, central memory, regulatory and stem cell-like memory cells by sorting. Each sorted population was over 98% pure. Expressed TCRB transcripts were sequenced because the entire RNA isolate underwent reverse transcription. Profiled with immunoSEQ multiplex PCR; TCRdb holds only in-frame clones, not every one. The sample contains about 220,000 clones, approximately 11% of which appear only once. Sequenced input: central memory CD4+ T cells from blood. The TCR comes from a man aged 18 to 29 in good health. The genes are TRBV29-1 and TRBJ2-1; 14 bases line up with TRBD2. The CDR3 spells CSVDPTSGGAYNEQFF. CDR3 coding DNA: TGCAGCGTTGACCCGACTAGCGGGGGGGCCTACAATGAGCAGTTCTTC.